The next 17 T cell receptor beta chains were all read from a single sample in a study of patients and donors after allogeneic stem cell transplantation (dated by TCRdb to the early 2020s). The receptor library was made with RT-PCR. Sequencing took place on a NextSeq 550. The public reads were run again by TCRdb, first through fastp at Q25 and then through MiXCR, and only productive beta chains were kept. Under each unique CDR3 protein, matching rows form one entry showing the most common genes and DNA. The sample has approximately 160,000 distinct CDR3 sequences on record, about 29% of them singletons. The leading ten clones occupy around 3.2% of the sample. What was sequenced was blood, either unsorted or a sorted T cell fraction (not recorded which). The receptors were gathered from a human donor who was either an allogeneic HSCT recipient or a stem cell or donor lymphocyte infusion donor (not recorded which). It is not recorded whose cells these are; they may come from a transplant donor.

V and J are TRBV27 and TRBJ2-5, with D hard to call. Germline CDR1 MNHEY, CDR2 SMNVEV (reference sequence). V lost 5 bases to trimming and J lost 5 bases, with 12 bases between them. The CDR3 extends over 13 amino acids. The DNA of the CDR3 is TGTGCCAGCAGTGTTCGAGGCAGGGAGACCCAGTACTTC. This codes for CASSVRGRETQYF.

The chain recombines TRBV4-1 with TRBJ2-1, with 10 bases lining up with TRBD2. Losses at the gene ends were 0 bases for V and 4 bases for J; bases not matched to a gene: 6. This CDR3 is 17 amino acids long. Germline CDR1 reads MGHRA; CDR2 reads YSYEKL. The CDR3 DNA sequence: TGCGCCAGCAGCCAAGAGAAAGCGGGAGGGAGGTACAATGAGCAGTTCTTC. Translated: CASSQEKAGGRYNEQFF.

The rearrangement uses TRBV5-1 and TRBJ2-2; TRBD2 matches at 7 bases. CDR1 and CDR2 from the germline V gene are SGHRS and YFSETQ. The CDR3 is 16 residues long. V gave up 1 base and J gave up 4 bases; unmatched junction bases: 7. The CDR3 sequence is CASSLSAGEATGELFF. As DNA, the CDR3 is TGCGCCAGCAGCTTGTCCGCGGGAGAGGCCACCGGGGAGCTGTTTTTT.

The chain combines TRBV5-1 with TRBJ1-1; unclear D gene. Germline V lookup: CDR1 SGHRS, CDR2 YFSETQ. V shed 0 bases and J shed 0 bases, with 9 bases lying between them. This CDR3 region has 15 residues. The CDR3: CASSLANFVNTEAFF. The CDR3 DNA is TGCGCCAGCAGCTTGGCCAATTTTGTGAACACTGAAGCTTTCTTT. Together with reference TRBV5-1 and TRBJ1-1, the CDR3 gives the full variable domain: KAGVTQTPRYLIKTRGQQVTLSCSPISGHRSVSWYQQTPGQGLQFLFEYFSETQRNKGNFPGRFSGRQFSNSRSEMNVSTLELGDSALYLCASSLANFVNTEAFFGQGTRLTVV.

The J gene is TRBJ2-7, the V gene TRBV20-1, with 11 nucleotides matching TRBD2. CDR1 DFQATT and CDR2 SNEGSKA come from the germline V gene (reference sequence). Losses at the gene ends were 0 bases for V and 5 bases for J; bases not matched to a gene: 6. This CDR3 has 15 amino acids. The CDR3 here is CSARESSGRVNEQYF. DNA of the CDR3: TGCAGTGCTAGAGAAAGTAGCGGGAGGGTCAACGAGCAGTACTTC.

There are a few counts of this clonotype. This sequence joins TRBV29-1 and TRBJ2-3; D tentatively reads TRBD1 or TRBD2 (5 bases each). The CDR3 is made up of 14 amino acids. From germline, CDR1 is SQVTM and CDR2 ANQGSEA. Trimming left V 7 bases short and J 2 bases short, with 16 bases between. The chain's CDR3 is CSAVGTGFTDTQYF. The DNA for the CDR3 is TGCAGCGCCGTTGGGACGGGGTTCACAGATACGCAGTATTTT.

The gene calls are TRBV12-3 or TRBV12-4 and TRBJ2-7, with 14 positions matching TRBD2. This CDR3 has 16 amino acids. J gave up 2 bases and V 1 base, and 1 base lay outside the gene matches. The CDR3 coding sequence is TGTGCCAGCAGTTTAGGACTAGCGGGAGGGCCCTACGAGCAGTACTTC. Its translation: CASSLGLAGGPYEQYF.

About this clonotype: A much larger clonotype is one base distant, so this may be a read error. The chain recombines TRBV5-1 with TRBJ1-4; D is ambiguous. Germline V gene data show CDR1 as SGHRS and CDR2 as YFSETQ. This CDR3 has 16 amino acids. The V end lost 0 bases, the J end lost 3 bases, and 12 bases lay between the germline ends. CDR3 DNA sequence: TGCGCCAGCAGCTTGGCCCCTGGACGGCCTAATGAAAAACTGTTTTTT. It codes for CASSLAPGRPNEKLFF. The variable domain in full, completed from reference TRBV5-1 and TRBJ1-4, reads KAGVTQTPRYLIKTRGQQVTLSCSPISGHRSVSWYQQTPGQGLQFLFEYFSETQRNKGNFPGRFSGRQFSNSRSEMNVSTLELGDSALYLCASSLAPGRPNEKLFFGSGTQLSVL.

J is TRBJ2-1 and V is TRBV5-1; TRBD2 might be the D (5 bases). Germline CDR1 SGHRS, CDR2 YFSETQ. The CDR3 covers 11 residues. V lost 7 bases and J lost 11, with 13 bases in between. The CDR3 region has the DNA TGCGCCAGCCGAGCGGATCGGCAGCAGTTCTTC. Its translation is CASRADRQQFF.

Only a few counts were recorded for this clonotype. The CDR3 DNA sequence: TGCGCCAGCAGCCCCTGGGCGGGAGGAACCTACGAGCAGTACTTC. Its protein is CASSPWAGGTYEQYF. The V call is TRBV4-3, the J call TRBJ2-7, with 8 bases aligning to TRBD2. The CDR3 extends over 15 amino acids. Germline V gives CDR1 LGHNA, CDR2 YSLEER. After removal of 4 bases from V and 2 bases from J, the junction contained 7 bases not matched to a gene.

This clonotype came up a few times. This rearrangement joins TRBV6-6 to TRBJ2-5; D possibly uses TRBD1 or TRBD2 (5 bases each). CDR1 and CDR2 (germline): MNHNY, SVGAGI (reference sequence). CDR3 size: 16 residues. Trimming left V 3 bases short and J 2 bases short, with 16 bases between. CDR3 coding DNA: TGTGCCAGCAGTTATGGTACTGGGACGGGTCAAGAGACCCAGTACTTC. Translation gives CASSYGTGTGQETQYF.

The rearrangement links TRBV12-3 or TRBV12-4 to TRBJ2-7; 8 bases match TRBD2. The CDR3 is 15 residues long. V lost 4 bases, J lost 6 bases, and 11 bases stayed unmatched. CDR3: CASSSPGLGGSEQYF. In DNA form, the CDR3 reads TGTGCCAGCAGTTCACCGGGACTAGGGGGTTCCGAGCAGTACTTC.

This clonotype was found many times. The genes are TRBV5-1 and TRBJ1-4, with D possibly being TRBD1 (5 bases). V lost 4 bases and J 5 bases, leaving 15 bases between the germline ends. The CDR3 is 15 residues long. Germline CDR1 is SGHRS and CDR2 is YFSETQ. The CDR3 sequence is CASSDTARANEKLFF. The DNA of the CDR3 is TGCGCCAGCAGCGATACAGCCAGGGCGAATGAAAAACTGTTTTTT.

The chain uses TRBV11-1 and TRBJ2-2, with D uncertain. Germline V gene data show CDR1 as SGHAT and CDR2 as FQDESV (reference sequence). This CDR3 is built from 13 residues. V was pared by 3 bases and J by 3 bases, with 5 bases between. CDR3 loop: CASSLRDTGELFF. The CDR3 coding sequence is TGTGCCAGCAGCTTGCGAGACACCGGGGAGCTGTTTTTT.

The chain links TRBV15 to TRBJ2-5; TRBD2 matches at 11 bases. This CDR3 spans 15 amino acids. The V and J ends lost 0 bases and 6 bases, in that order; junction bases with no gene match: 3. Germline V gives CDR1 LNHNV, CDR2 YYDKDF (reference sequence). CDR3 in amino acids: CATSRDASGRKTQYF. The CDR3 DNA is TGTGCCACCAGCAGAGATGCTAGCGGGAGGAAGACCCAGTACTTC.

The rearrangement links TRBV18 to TRBJ1-1; the D is unclear. The CDR3 is 14 amino acids. V lost 8 bases, J lost 0 bases, and 13 bases lay in between. The germline V gene has CDR1 KGHSH and CDR2 LQKENI. The CDR3 region has the DNA TGTGCCAGCCACGGCAGCCCCATGAACACTGAAGCTTTCTTT. It translates to CASHGSPMNTEAFF. The full variable domain, in which reference TRBV18 and TRBJ1-1 provide the parts outside the CDR3, is NAGVMQNPRHLVRRRGQEARLRCSPMKGHSHVYWYRQLPEEGLKFMVYLQKENIIDESGMPKERFSAEFPKEGPSILRIQQVVRGDSAAYFCASHGSPMNTEAFFGQGTRLTVV.

This clonotype was found once. The V call is TRBV5-1, the J call TRBJ1-2; D may be TRBD1 (5 bases). The V end lost 1 base, the J end lost 0 bases, and 10 bases lay between the germline ends. CDR1 is SGHRS and CDR2 is YFSETQ in the germline V gene. This CDR3 has 15 amino acids. Here the CDR3 DNA reads TGCGCCAGCAGCTTGAACACAGGCGCTAACTATGGCTACACCTTC. This sequence encodes CASSLNTGANYGYTF. Full variable domain (missing parts from reference TRBV5-1 and TRBJ1-2): KAGVTQTPRYLIKTRGQQVTLSCSPISGHRSVSWYQQTPGQGLQFLFEYFSETQRNKGNFPGRFSGRQFSNSRSEMNVSTLELGDSALYLCASSLNTGANYGYTFGSGTRLTVV.